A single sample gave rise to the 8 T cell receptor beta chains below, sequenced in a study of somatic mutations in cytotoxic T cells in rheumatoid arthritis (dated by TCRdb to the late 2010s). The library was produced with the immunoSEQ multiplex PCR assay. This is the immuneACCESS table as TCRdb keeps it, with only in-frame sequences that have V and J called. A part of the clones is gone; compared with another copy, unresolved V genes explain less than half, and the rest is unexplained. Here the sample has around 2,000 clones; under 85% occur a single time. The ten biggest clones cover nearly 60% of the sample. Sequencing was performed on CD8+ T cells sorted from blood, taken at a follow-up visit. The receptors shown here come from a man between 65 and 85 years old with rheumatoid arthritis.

The CDR3, as DNA: TGTGCCAGCAGTTTTGGGGGAACCCTCCACTTT. Encoded protein: CASSFGGTLHF. This rearrangement joins TRBV27 to TRBJ1-6; D is possibly TRBD1 (5 bases). The germline CDR1 and CDR2 sequences are MNHEY and SMNVEV (reference sequence). CDR3 length equals 11 residues. V gave up 3 bases and J gave up 14 bases, with 8 bases separating them.

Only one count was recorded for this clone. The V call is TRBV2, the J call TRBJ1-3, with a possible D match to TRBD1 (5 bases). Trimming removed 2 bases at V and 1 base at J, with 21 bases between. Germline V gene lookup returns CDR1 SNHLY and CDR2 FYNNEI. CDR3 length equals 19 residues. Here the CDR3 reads CASSERFWVGGNSGNTIYF. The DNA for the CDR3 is TGTGCCAGCAGTGAACGTTTTTGGGTGGGGGGAAATTCTGGAAACACCATATATTTT. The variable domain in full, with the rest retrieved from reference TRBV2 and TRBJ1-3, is EPEVTQTPSHQVTQMGQEVILRCVPISNHLYFYWYRQILGQKVEFLVSFYNNEISEKSEIFDDQFSVERPDGSNFTLKIRSTKLEDSAMYFCASSERFWVGGNSGNTIYFGEGSWLTVV.

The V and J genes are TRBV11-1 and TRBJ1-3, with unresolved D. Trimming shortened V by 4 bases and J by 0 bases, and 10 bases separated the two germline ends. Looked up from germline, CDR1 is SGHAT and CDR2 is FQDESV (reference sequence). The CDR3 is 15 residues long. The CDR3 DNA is TGTGCCAGCAGCTCCACAACAGACTCTGGAAACACCATATATTTT. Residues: CASSSTTDSGNTIYF.

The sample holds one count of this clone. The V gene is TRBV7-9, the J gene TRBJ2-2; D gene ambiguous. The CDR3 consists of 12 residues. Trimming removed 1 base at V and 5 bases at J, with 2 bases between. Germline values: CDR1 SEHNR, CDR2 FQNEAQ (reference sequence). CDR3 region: CASSLETGELFF. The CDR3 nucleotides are TGTGCCAGCAGCTTAGAGACCGGGGAGCTGTTTTTT.

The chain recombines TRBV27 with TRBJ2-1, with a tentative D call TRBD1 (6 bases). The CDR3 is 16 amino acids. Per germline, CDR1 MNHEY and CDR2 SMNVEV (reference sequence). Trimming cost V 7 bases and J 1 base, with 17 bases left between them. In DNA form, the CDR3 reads TGTGCCAGCACCTCATTTACAGGGAAATCCTACAATGAGCAGTTCTTC. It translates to CASTSFTGKSYNEQFF.

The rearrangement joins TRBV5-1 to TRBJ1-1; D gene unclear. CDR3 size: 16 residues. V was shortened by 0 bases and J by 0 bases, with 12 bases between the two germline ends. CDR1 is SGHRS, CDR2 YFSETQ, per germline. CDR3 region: CASSLVGNAMNTEAFF. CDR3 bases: TGCGCCAGCAGCTTGGTGGGAAATGCCATGAACACTGAAGCTTTCTTT.

In DNA form, the CDR3 reads TGTGCCAGCAGGAGGGCCCAGCCCCAGCATTTT. Residues: CASRRAQPQHF. The genes are TRBV5-4 and TRBJ1-5; no firm D call. Germline loops: CDR1 SGHNT, CDR2 YYREEE (reference sequence). The CDR3 spans 11 residues. V gave up 5 bases and J gave up 7 bases, with 7 bases separating them.

This chain's CDR3 is CASSFLQANEKLFF. In nucleotides, the CDR3 is TGTGCCAGCAGCTTCTTACAGGCTAATGAAAAACTGTTTTTT. This chain links TRBV7-6 with TRBJ1-4; TRBD1 is a possible D gene (5 bases). V shed 3 bases and J shed 3 bases, with 8 bases lying between them. The CDR3 spans 14 residues. Per the germline V gene, CDR1 is SGHVS and CDR2 is FNYEAQ.